These 32 T cell receptor beta chains were sequenced from one sample in a study of OX40 agonist ivuxolimab in advanced cancers. TCRdb's table, derived via immunoSEQ multiplex PCR, lists solely in-frame clones and lacks some. The sample yields some 68,000 clones, roughly nine tenths seen once. Source: CD4+ or CD8+ T cells sorted from blood, taken in a trial of the OX40 agonist ivuxolimab. The receptors originated from an adult with an advanced solid tumor such as melanoma, head and neck, liver or kidney cancer.

The chain has TRBV6-5 and TRBJ1-2; the D gene is possibly TRBD1 (6 bases). The CDR3 covers 15 residues. CDR1 is MNHEY and CDR2 is SVGAGI in the germline V gene. Trimming cost V 2 bases and J 4 bases, with 14 bases left between them. The CDR3: CASSYAGTRGYGYTF. CDR3 in DNA: TGTGCCAGCAGTTACGCCGGGACAAGGGGCTATGGCTACACCTTC.

V is TRBV19 and J is TRBJ1-2; D call uncertain. The CDR3 spans 13 residues. The V end was cut by 2 bases, the J end by 4 bases, with 8 bases between. Germline CDR1 LNHDA, CDR2 SQIVND (reference sequence). The CDR3 here is CASSITQTYGYTF. DNA for the CDR3: TGTGCCAGTAGTATAACACAGACCTATGGCTACACCTTC.

This chain's CDR3 is CATSRVTRRASYNSPLHF. The CDR3 DNA is TGTGCCACCAGCAGAGTAACGAGAAGGGCGTCCTATAATTCACCCCTCCACTTT. The chain has TRBV15 and TRBJ1-6; D ambiguous. The germline gives CDR1 LNHNV, CDR2 YYDKDF (reference sequence). This CDR3 has 18 amino acids. The germline V and J ends were trimmed by 1 base and 1 base, with 14 bases remaining between them. The variable domain in full, with the rest retrieved from reference TRBV15 and TRBJ1-6, is DAMVIQNPRYQVTQFGKPVTLSCSQTLNHNVMYWYQQKSSQAPKLLFHYYDKDFNNEADTPDNFQSRRPNTSFCFLDIRSPGLGDTAMYLCATSRVTRRASYNSPLHFGNGTRLTVT.

The chain uses TRBV4-2 and TRBJ2-1; D is uncertain. The CDR3 covers 15 residues. V dropped 2 bases and J dropped 5 bases, with 13 bases sitting between them. From germline, CDR1 is LGHNA and CDR2 YNFKEQ. This CDR3 reads CASSQRRWIDNEQFF. CDR3 in DNA: TGTGCCAGCAGCCAAAGGAGATGGATCGACAATGAGCAGTTCTTC.

This clone was observed a few times. CDR3 sequence: CASKQRQGGTDTQYF. The CDR3 nucleotides are TGTGCCAGCAAACAAAGACAGGGAGGAACAGATACGCAGTATTTT. V gene TRBV6-6 combines with J gene TRBJ2-3; tentative D call: TRBD1 (7 bases). Germline V lookup: CDR1 MNHNY, CDR2 SVGAGI (reference sequence). Trimming cost V 7 bases and J 3 bases, with 17 bases left between them. This CDR3 is 15 amino acids long.

The rearrangement uses TRBV5-1 and TRBJ2-5; 12 bases are a match to TRBD2. V was clipped by 4 bases and J by 2 bases; unmatched bases: 6. This CDR3 spans 16 amino acids. Germline V gene lookup returns CDR1 SGHRS and CDR2 YFSETQ. The CDR3 is CASSALAGGSQETQYF. The CDR3 DNA sequence: TGCGCCAGCAGCGCACTAGCGGGGGGCAGTCAAGAGACCCAGTACTTC.

The J gene is TRBJ1-2, the V gene TRBV6-6; D is uncertain. CDR3 length: 15 residues. CDR1 and CDR2 from the germline V gene are MNHNY and SVGAGI (reference sequence). The germline V and J ends were trimmed by 0 bases and 3 bases, with 11 bases remaining between them. As DNA, the CDR3 is TGTGCCAGCAGTTACTCCGGCGGGATCGACTATGGCTACACCTTC. Its translation: CASSYSGGIDYGYTF.

The chain combines TRBV6-6 with TRBJ2-5, with D perhaps matching TRBD2 (6 bases). Trimming took 6 bases from V and 2 from J, leaving 10 bases between them. The CDR3 covers 13 residues. Germline V gives CDR1 MNHNY, CDR2 SVGAGI (reference sequence). This CDR3 reads CASSRDLQETQYF. Here the CDR3 DNA reads TGTGCCAGCAGCCGGGACTTACAAGAGACCCAGTACTTC.

The genes are TRBV6-6 and TRBJ1-2, with D possibly being TRBD1 (5 bases). Germline CDR1 reads MNHNY; CDR2 reads SVGAGI (reference sequence). The CDR3 is 14 amino acids. Trimming took 0 bases from V and 1 from J, leaving 6 bases between them. The CDR3 bases are TGTGCCAGCAGTTACTCGACAGTTAACTATGGCTACACCTTC. Protein: CASSYSTVNYGYTF.

This chain connects TRBV28 to TRBJ1-2; D is unclear. Per germline, CDR1 MDHEN and CDR2 SYDVKM. CDR3 length equals 13 residues. V was trimmed by 3 bases and J by 6 bases, leaving 11 bases between them. The CDR3, as DNA: TGTGCCAGCAGTTTTTTTGGCAGAGATGGCTACACCTTC. Translating gives CASSFFGRDGYTF.

The chain couples TRBV6-5 to TRBJ2-7; a possible D gene is TRBD2 (5 bases). The V end was cut by 0 bases, the J end by 7 bases, with 13 bases between. The CDR3 covers 14 residues. Germline CDR1 and CDR2: MNHEY and SVGAGI. CDR3 DNA sequence: TGTGCCAGCAGTTACTCAAGTCGGTCGGGGGAGCAGTACTTC. Its translation: CASSYSSRSGEQYF.

This chain connects TRBV11-2 to TRBJ2-1; no clear D gene. Germline loops: CDR1 SGHAT, CDR2 FQNNGV. The V gene lost 1 base and the J gene lost 0 bases, with 10 bases spanning the gap. This CDR3 is 16 amino acids long. In DNA form, the CDR3 reads TGTGCCAGCAGCTTAGTGGGGTTTAGCTCCTACAATGAGCAGTTCTTC. Encoded protein: CASSLVGFSSYNEQFF.

The chain couples TRBV5-1 to TRBJ2-7; tentative D call: TRBD1 (5 bases). The V end lost 4 bases, the J end lost 6 bases, and 14 bases lay between the germline ends. CDR3 size: 13 residues. The germline V gene encodes CDR1 SGHRS and CDR2 YFSETQ. CDR3 region: CASSDQGVGEQYF. CDR3 in DNA: TGCGCCAGCAGCGACCAGGGTGTCGGCGAGCAGTACTTC.

CDR3 DNA: TGTGCCAGCAGCCAACGGGGGTTGTGGGATACGCAGTATTTT. This gives the protein CASSQRGLWDTQYF. The V gene is TRBV4-2, the J gene TRBJ2-3; D might be TRBD2 (6 bases). Germline CDR1 LGHNA, CDR2 YNFKEQ. V lost 2 bases and J lost 6, with 12 bases in between. This CDR3 spans 14 amino acids.

The J gene is TRBJ2-5, the V gene TRBV28; 7 nucleotides match TRBD1. Trimming removed 2 bases from V and 4 bases from J; junction bases left unmatched: 10. Germline-derived CDR1 and CDR2 are MDHEN and SYDVKM. There are 16 residues in the CDR3. The CDR3 sequence: CASSLRRRGIRETQYF. CDR3 bases: TGTGCCAGCAGTTTAAGGCGCAGGGGGATTCGAGAGACCCAGTACTTC.

This clone was observed once. The rearrangement uses TRBV7-9 and TRBJ2-1; no firm D call. V lost 6 bases, J lost 0 bases, and 12 bases lay in between. The CDR3 contains 15 residues. Germline values: CDR1 SEHNR, CDR2 FQNEAQ (reference sequence). CDR3 loop: CASSNYQSSYNEQFF. CDR3 nucleotide sequence: TGTGCCAGCAGTAATTACCAGAGCTCCTACAATGAGCAGTTCTTC.

The chain carries TRBV7-9 and TRBJ1-2, with 9 bases lining up with TRBD1. This CDR3 is built from 16 residues. Trimming removed 1 base from V and 4 bases from J; junction bases left unmatched: 7. The germline CDR1 and CDR2 sequences are SEHNR and FQNEAQ (reference sequence). The CDR3 DNA reads TGTGCCAGCAGCTTAGGGACAGGGGTTGTGGGCTATGGCTACACCTTC. Its translation is CASSLGTGVVGYGYTF.

This clone came up once. This rearrangement joins TRBV9 to TRBJ1-2; no reliable D call. V lost 4 bases to trimming and J lost 3 bases, with 10 bases between them. From germline, CDR1 is SGDLS and CDR2 YYNGEE. This CDR3 contains 13 residues. CDR3 amino acids: CASSLTGDYGYTF. CDR3 DNA: TGTGCCAGCAGCCTGACCGGCGACTATGGCTACACCTTC. Complete variable domain (other parts from reference TRBV9 and TRBJ1-2): DSGVTQTPKHLITATGQRVTLRCSPRSGDLSVYWYQQSLDQGLQFLIQYYNGEERAKGNILERFSAQQFPDLHSELNLSSLELGDSALYFCASSLTGDYGYTFGSGTRLTVV.

Written as DNA, the CDR3 is TGTGCCAGCAGTGTCATCCCACAGTCTAATGAAAAACTGTTTTTT. The encoded protein is CASSVIPQSNEKLFF. The chain uses TRBV6-1 and TRBJ1-4; D gene ambiguous. With 4 bases removed from V and 3 bases from J, the gap between germline ends came to 12 bases. From germline, CDR1 is MNHNS and CDR2 SASEGT. The length of the CDR3 is 15 residues.

This chain uses TRBV13 with TRBJ2-3; D not resolved. The CDR3 consists of 14 residues. V lost 4 bases to trimming and J lost 0 bases, with 8 bases between them. The V gene's germline CDR1 is PRHDT and CDR2 FYEKMQ (reference sequence). The CDR3 DNA sequence: TGTGCCAGCAGCTATATTTCTAGCACAGATACGCAGTATTTT. It translates to CASSYISSTDTQYF.

This chain connects TRBV19 to TRBJ1-2; a possible D gene is TRBD1 (5 bases). V was trimmed by 1 base and J by 3 bases, leaving 15 bases between them. CDR3 length equals 16 residues. Germline V gene lookup returns CDR1 LNHDA and CDR2 SQIVND (reference sequence). This CDR3 is CASSIVNQGVDYGYTF. As DNA, the CDR3 is TGTGCCAGTAGTATAGTTAACCAGGGAGTCGACTATGGCTACACCTTC.

The chain carries TRBV18 and TRBJ1-5; no clear D. From germline, CDR1 is KGHSH and CDR2 LQKENI. This CDR3 is 13 amino acids long. Trimming cost V 2 bases and J 5 bases, with 7 bases left between them. The DNA for the CDR3 is TGTGCCAGCTCACCAGGGTCGGATCAGCCCCAGCATTTT. Translation gives CASSPGSDQPQHF.

This clone was seen once. V gene TRBV4-1 combines with J gene TRBJ2-2; no definite D call. V gave up 3 bases and J gave up 4 bases, with 18 bases separating them. Germline CDR1 reads MGHRA; CDR2 reads YSYEKL. The CDR3 has 17 residues. The CDR3 bases are TGCGCCAGCAGCCAGATAGCCCGCCGATTTCGCACCGGGGAGCTGTTTTTT. Residues: CASSQIARRFRTGELFF.

The count of this clone is one. V usage is TRBV2 and J usage is TRBJ2-5, with 7 bases fitting TRBD1. The length of the CDR3 is 14 residues. Per the germline V gene, CDR1 is SNHLY and CDR2 is FYNNEI. Trimming at V came to 8 bases and at J to 0 bases, leaving 6 bases not matched to a gene. The CDR3 coding sequence is TGTGCCAGCGCCGGGACAGCCTACCAAGAGACCCAGTACTTC. Its translation: CASAGTAYQETQYF. The variable domain in full, completed from reference TRBV2 and TRBJ2-5, reads EPEVTQTPSHQVTQMGQEVILRCVPISNHLYFYWYRQILGQKVEFLVSFYNNEISEKSEIFDDQFSVERPDGSNFTLKIRSTKLEDSAMYFCASAGTAYQETQYFGPGTRLLVL.

The chain has TRBV19 and TRBJ2-2; TRBD2 is a possible D gene (6 bases). The CDR3 is 15 amino acids. Trimming stripped 3 bases from V and 4 bases from J, with 12 bases between. From germline, CDR1 is LNHDA and CDR2 SQIVND (reference sequence). Written as DNA, the CDR3 is TGTGCCAGTAGTATCGCGCGGGGAGGCACCGGGGAGCTGTTTTTT. Protein sequence: CASSIARGGTGELFF.

The chain carries TRBV5-1 and TRBJ1-1; D is unclear. The CDR3 length is 15 residues. V lost 2 bases to trimming and J lost 0 bases, with 11 bases between them. The germline gives CDR1 SGHRS, CDR2 YFSETQ. This CDR3 is CASSLSARMNTEAFF. The DNA for the CDR3 is TGCGCCAGCAGCTTAAGTGCAAGAATGAACACTGAAGCTTTCTTT.

This clone came up once. The chain is built from TRBV28 and TRBJ2-1; 8 nucleotides agree with TRBD1. V gave up 10 bases and J gave up 5 bases; unmatched junction bases: 7. This CDR3 has 13 residues. The germline gives CDR1 MDHEN, CDR2 SYDVKM. As DNA, the CDR3 is TGTGCCATCCAGGGGGCTAGCGACAATGAGCAGTTCTTC. Residues: CAIQGASDNEQFF.

This clone was counted between two and nine times. The rearrangement uses TRBV5-1 and TRBJ2-5, with TRBD1 identical over 8 bases. V lost 1 base and J lost 5; bases outside the gene matches: 4. The CDR3 runs to 14 residues. Germline CDR1 reads SGHRS; CDR2 reads YFSETQ. In nucleotides, the CDR3 is TGCGCCAGCAGCTTGCGTCAGGGGGCTGAGACCCAGTACTTC. Protein: CASSLRQGAETQYF.

This sequence joins TRBV7-9 and TRBJ2-1, with 7 nucleotides matching TRBD1. Germline loops: CDR1 SEHNR, CDR2 FQNEAQ (reference sequence). This CDR3 region has 15 residues. V lost 5 bases, J lost 3 bases, and 7 bases stayed unmatched. Written as DNA, the CDR3 is TGTGCCAGCAGCGTTACTACAGGGGTCTACAATGAGCAGTTCTTC. It translates to CASSVTTGVYNEQFF. Full variable domain (remainder filled in from reference TRBV7-9 and TRBJ2-1): DTGVSQNPRHKITKRGQNVTFRCDPISEHNRLYWYRQTLGQGPEFLTYFQNEAQLEKSRLLSDRFSAERPKGSFSTLEIQRTEQGDSAMYLCASSVTTGVYNEQFFGPGTRLTVL.

This clone has just one count. The J gene is TRBJ2-7, the V gene TRBV21-1. TRBV21-1 is recorded as a pseudogene. The CDR3 covers 15 residues. The CDR3 loop is CASSTRTQNSYEQYF. The CDR3 DNA is TGTGCCAGCAGCACCCGAACCCAAAATTCCTACGAGCAGTACTTC.

This chain links TRBV5-1 with TRBJ2-2; D remains unclear. The germline CDR1 and CDR2 sequences are SGHRS and YFSETQ. V was pared by 0 bases and J by 7 bases, with 7 bases between. The CDR3 spans 13 residues. CDR3 DNA sequence: TGCGCCAGCAGCTTGGGGGCCAGCGGGGAGCTGTTTTTT. It specifies CASSLGASGELFF.

In DNA form, the CDR3 reads TGTGCCAGTACCCTGAACCGGGACAGGGAGTACGAGCAGTACTTC. Translation gives CASTLNRDREYEQYF. The rearrangement uses TRBV19 and TRBJ2-7; 9 nucleotides agree with TRBD1. Germline CDR1 and CDR2: LNHDA and SQIVND (reference sequence). The V gene end was trimmed by 7 bases and the J gene end by 4 bases; junction bases not matched to a gene: 11. The CDR3 has 15 residues.